These 7 T cell receptor beta chains came from one sample sequenced in a study of control samples from healthy donors and cancer patients (dated by TCRdb to the early 2020s). Library generation was performed with the immunoSEQ multiplex PCR assay. The table comes from immuneACCESS by way of TCRdb, which keeps in-frame sequences with V and J called. Part of the clones is missing from these tables; in studies checked, under half for an unresolved V gene and the rest for unknown reasons. The sample records 130,000 or so clones, approximately 94% of which are singletons. Jointly, the top ten make up around 13% of the sample. Sequenced sample: blood. Source of these receptors: a middle-aged man in good health.

This chain connects TRBV28 to TRBJ1-5, with 9 bases aligning to TRBD1. The germline V gene encodes CDR1 MDHEN and CDR2 SYDVKM. The CDR3 is made up of 17 amino acids. V was pared by 5 bases and J by 0 bases, with 8 bases of the junction left unmatched. The CDR3 DNA follows: TGTGCCAGCAGTCAACAGGGGGCACGGGATAGCAATCAGCCCCAGCATTTT. Encoded protein: CASSQQGARDSNQPQHF.

The chain couples TRBV27 to TRBJ1-1, with D possibly TRBD1 on 6 matching bases. This CDR3 contains 14 residues. V lost 6 bases and J 0 bases, leaving 11 bases between the germline ends. From germline, CDR1 is MNHEY and CDR2 SMNVEV (reference sequence). In DNA, the CDR3 is TGTGCCAGCAGCGATGACAGGATGAACACTGAAGCTTTCTTT. Translated, it gives CASSDDRMNTEAFF.

The chain carries TRBV21-1 and TRBJ2-7; the table's D call, TRBD2, has no DNA check behind it. TRBV21-1 is listed as a pseudogene. The CDR3 loop spans 11 amino acids. CDR3 nucleotides: TGTGCCAGCAGCGAGCCCTACGAGCAGTACTTC. Amino acids: CASSEPYEQYF.

CDR3 sequence: CASSLRHRHSGNTIYF. The DNA for the CDR3 is TGTGCCAGCAGCCTACGGCACCGACATTCTGGAAACACCATATATTTT. The rearrangement joins TRBV3-1 (or the pseudogene TRBV3-2) to TRBJ1-3; no clear D. V was trimmed by 4 bases and J by 1 base, leaving 14 bases between them. CDR1 LGHDT and CDR2 YNNKEL come from the germline V gene (reference sequence). The length of the CDR3 is 16 residues.

This chain links TRBV28 with TRBJ1-1; 7 bases map to TRBD1. This CDR3 has 16 amino acids. Per the germline V gene, CDR1 is MDHEN and CDR2 is SYDVKM. The V and J ends lost 4 bases and 6 bases, in that order; junction bases with no gene match: 14. DNA of the CDR3: TGTGCCAGCAGTTCACCTCGACAGGGCATTAAGGCTGAAGCTTTCTTT. This translates into CASSSPRQGIKAEAFF.

Here the CDR3 reads CASSTRGGTLYEQYF. CDR3 sequence (DNA): TGTGCCAGCAGTACAAGGGGAGGTACCCTCTACGAGCAGTACTTC. This rearrangement joins TRBV9 to TRBJ2-7; maybe TRBD2 (6 bases). This CDR3 is built from 15 residues. CDR1 and CDR2 (germline): SGDLS, YYNGEE. Trimming shortened V by 5 bases and J by 3 bases, and 18 bases separated the two germline ends.

The chain combines TRBV3-1 (or the pseudogene TRBV3-2) with TRBJ2-7, with 7 bases identical to TRBD2. CDR1 and CDR2 (germline): LGHDT, YNNKEL (reference sequence). The CDR3 extends over 14 amino acids. Losses at the gene ends were 4 bases for V and 6 bases for J; bases not matched to a gene: 9. CDR3 sequence: CASSPGTIFSEQYF. The CDR3 bases are TGTGCCAGCAGCCCCGGGACTATTTTTTCCGAGCAGTACTTC.